This TCR beta chain was captured in a study of cytomegalovirus exposure and HLA in healthy donors. Note on this clone: What it binds is not known.

This CDR3 is 15 amino acids long. Per germline, CDR1 KGHSH and CDR2 LQKENI. V dropped 4 bases and J dropped 3; count of bases not matched to a gene: 5. It was with 60 Vbeta and 13 Jbeta primers that the PCR ran. Assay used: immunoSEQ multiplex PCR; TCRdb lists only in-frame clones, some missing. The sample consists of 150,000 to 200,000 clones, over 60% of them appearing once. Regarding the study as a whole: Most likely, a cluster of highly shared sequence variants arose as a sequencing artifact. Later on, an analysis showed TCR association rates differing by HLA locus, with DRB1 the most and HLA-C the fewest. Researchers reportedly found TCR beta sequences accurately predicted most subjects' HLA-A and HLA-B alleles. By a later analysis, the bulk of CMV-associated TCR beta chains appeared HLA-restricted.

Sequencing was done on a sample of PBMCs. This clonotype originated in a woman between 50 and 59 years old in good health and CMV-seropositive. This chain uses TRBV18 with TRBJ1-1; TRBD1 matches at 10 bases. As DNA, the CDR3 is TGTGCCAGCTCACTGACAGGGGGCAAGGACACTGAAGCTTTCTTT. Translated, it gives CASSLTGGKDTEAFF.